This T cell receptor (beta chain) originates from a study of T cell responses to AZD1222 COVID-19 vaccine listed by TCRdb under 2021. Describing the broader study: AZD1222 recipients given second doses at about 4 weeks or at about 12 weeks were pooled, since spike-specific TCR depth and breadth were not found to differ between the two schedules. TCR sequencing covered fewer than 250 trial participants: around 210 given two doses of AZD1222 and 26 given two doses of MenACWY control vaccine. Enrollment into the trials was organized by age into subgroups of 18-55, 56-69 and 70-plus years, and those subgroups contained around 150, 28 and 57 TCR-sequenced participants, respectively.

The germline V gene yields LGHNA for CDR1 and YSLEER for CDR2. The junction shows trimming of 5 bases on V and 10 bases on J, plus 15 bases between the germline ends. The CDR3 sequence holds 14 residues, the cysteine and phenylalanine included. Solely the CDR3 DNA is kept, with 42 bases framed from the first base. With respect to this clone: What antigen it recognizes has not been identified. Base qualities were left out, and no much larger clone turns up one base away.

Explained via the paper, the time point label denotes: baseline before first vaccination. The vaccinee samples were drawn from two UK trials, COV001 and COV002, one of which was a single-blind randomized controlled phase 2/3 trial testing AZD1222 (ChAdOx1 nCoV-19) in healthy adults. Trial participant PBMC samples were collected at day 0 and day 28 after the second dose for TCRbeta chain sequencing. The CDR3 regions of human TCRbeta chains were analyzed by immunosequencing. As for the original processing: Repertoire TCRs were matched against a reference library of SARS-CoV-2-specific TCRs generated with the MIRA antigen-specificity platform. Breadth was defined as the fraction of unique TCRs that were SARS-CoV-2-associated. Depth was defined as the fraction of total T cells that were SARS-CoV-2-associated. Using the MIRA data, every spike-specific TCR was mapped to the spike region that the TCR reacted to and assigned to either a CD4 or a CD8 class. Log10-transformed breadth and depth values were compared by one-way ANOVA with Sidak's multiple comparisons tests. Held by TCRdb, this immuneACCESS table contains in-frame sequences only and omits some clones. Under half of the omission traces to an unresolved V gene where checked; the cause of the rest is unknown. Clone size and V and J calls were adopted from that table, with D and trimming inferred from the DNA. The sample table contains approximately 90,000 clones; only one count was recorded for roughly nine tenths of them. 7.5% of the sample is held by the ten biggest clonotypes.

Overall results and qualifications from the work: Most participants were white British and females outnumbered males, and the authors suggested that clonal diversity may have been underestimated. Conclusions about previously exposed vaccinees are limited because only five to seven AZD1222 recipients were SARS-CoV-2 seropositive at baseline. CD4 TCRs associated with the vaccine covered the entire spike protein, and the dominant responses were in regions 160-218 and 743-854. Because no day 14 peak-response samples were available, repertoires were characterized only after the peak T cell response. The 56-69-year group was small, and its depth increase did not reach significance, likely because of low power. Epitopes outside the regions mutated in the B.1.351 and B.1.1.7 variants were reportedly recognized by nearly half of the unique spike-specific TCRs. After two AZD1222 doses, both the breadth and the depth of spike-specific TCRs were significantly higher than at day 0 and than in MenACWY recipients.

Recombination joined TRBV4-3 with TRBJ1-6; the D segment could be TRBD1, given 6 matching bases. This TCR derives from an adult in good health. The sample consisted of peripheral blood, taken on day 0 of AZD1222 vaccination. This receptor carries the CDR3 CASSSRGARSPLHF. The DNA sequence is as follows: TGCGCCAGCAGCTCCAGGGGAGCTAGATCACCCCTCCACTTT.